A selection of T cell receptor beta chains follows, all from one sample in a study of naive and memory T cell subsets. TCRdb re-called the 5' RACE reads with MiXCR, one entry per CDR3 protein. Of roughly 48,000 distinct CDR3 sequences detected, about 4.8% appear once; the ten largest clones hold roughly 0.8%. Receptor source: a female donor in good health. The CDR3 runs from the conserved cysteine through the conserved F or W. D genes are given only for firm matches.

V,length,D,CDR3
TRBV25-1,14,-,CASSERIWGETQYF
TRBV12-3/TRBV12-4,15,TRBD1,CASSPRTGGYYGYTF
TRBV20-1,16,TRBD2,CSARPSGKGSYNEQFF
TRBV7-2,17,TRBD2,CASSLIPTSGRISEQFF
TRBV7-9,11,-,CASRPGYEQFF
TRBV9,15,-,CASSVLVGGTDTQYF
TRBV6-1,15,-,CASSEAKRRTGELFF
TRBV9,16,-,CASSLEGSSDTGELFF
TRBV24-1,15,TRBD2,CATSDPTSGYNEQFF
TRBV6-6,15,-,CASSWGSRDATEAFF
TRBV5-1,15,TRBD2,CASSLVASGRETQYF
TRBV7-9,17,TRBD2,CASSLVLAGPYQETQYF
TRBV12-3/TRBV12-4,15,TRBD2,CATNPWGTSLGEQFF
TRBV2,14,TRBD2,CASRTSGSTDTQYF
TRBV12-3/TRBV12-4,16,TRBD1,CASSPQGAHINQPQHF
TRBV5-1,17,TRBD1,CASSLMPGQAIGDTQYF
TRBV28,13,-,CASRHTSNQPQYF
TRBV29-1,14,TRBD1,CSVVGQGCGETQYF
TRBV12-3/TRBV12-4,16,TRBD1,CASRPVDREGTDTQYF
TRBV25-1,15,-,CASSGYSGNYNEQFF
TRBV14,19,-,CASSRPSGDYPTAHYGYTF
TRBV27,14,TRBD1,CATQRQGASYEQYF
TRBV5-5,14,TRBD1,CASSGTTGGTEAFF
TRBV28,13,TRBD1,CASWRDRGYEQYF
TRBV6-5,12,-,CASRGGAETQYF
TRBV6-6,13,-,CASSYGKSYEQYF
TRBV13,12,-,CASSLGRREQFF
TRBV14,13,-,CASSQVGPNIQYF
TRBV6-1,18,-,CASSARLPTGGRSYGYTF
TRBV28,14,-,CASIRYRNTGELFF
TRBV11-2,17,-,CASSPSGPISSYNEQFF
TRBV4-1,17,-,CASSQEERAVSTDTQYF
TRBV9,15,TRBD2,CASSVEGLVYNEQFF
TRBV6-6,14,TRBD1,CASSLDRGNQPQHF
TRBV19,15,TRBD1,CASSPAGQGVFGYTF
TRBV7-8,13,TRBD2,CASSFSGRGEQFF
TRBV2,13,-,CASSGRSTWGQYF